This T cell receptor beta chain appears in the sequencing data of a study of shared clonotypes between healthy human individuals. Sequenced by immunoSEQ multiplex PCR; TCRdb stores in-frame clones only, minus some. The repertoire holds over 1.4 million clones, with roughly 96% as singletons. Overall study findings and caveats: When compared with the clonotypes that were shared by all four sorted-subset donors, the non-shared clonotypes turned out to have lower generation probabilities.

From germline, CDR1 is SGHRS and CDR2 YFSETQ. The CDR3 extends over 15 amino acids. V shed 4 bases and J shed 9 bases, with 23 bases lying between them. Worth noting for this clone: Its target is not known.

All donors were healthy HIV-negative adults lacking recent acute infections or vaccinations. Adults of Caucasian background living in Nashville, Tennessee made up all donors. The rearrangement uses TRBV5-1 and TRBJ2-7, with D perhaps matching TRBD1 (6 bases). Material: naive CD4+ T cells sorted from blood. As to subset: CD45RA+ positively selected. The TCR originated in a man aged 25-45 years in good health. The CDR3 here is CASSPRDVGATRQYF. The CDR3 nucleotides are TGCGCCAGCAGCCCGAGGGACGTGGGGGCCACGAGGCAGTACTTC. Looking up the rest from reference TRBV5-1 and TRBJ2-7 gives the full variable domain: KAGVTQTPRYLIKTRGQQVTLSCSPISGHRSVSWYQQTPGQGLQFLFEYFSETQRNKGNFPGRFSGRQFSNSRSEMNVSTLELGDSALYLCASSPRDVGATRQYFGPGTRLTVT.